Following are 14 T cell receptor beta chains from one sample sequenced in a study of cytomegalovirus exposure and HLA in healthy donors (dated by TCRdb to 2015 to 2018). Library creation used the immunoSEQ multiplex PCR assay. For the multiplex PCR, a mixture combining 60 forward primers for TCR Vbeta segments and 13 reverse primers for TCR Jbeta segments was used. TCRdb obtained this table from immuneACCESS and retained in-frame rearrangements with V and J assigned. These tables miss some clones; where compared with another copy, unresolved V genes account for less than half of the shortfall, and the remainder is unexplained. This sample comprises 35,000 to 40,000 clones, around two thirds of them detected only once. 6.3% of the sample is in the top ten clones. The sample consisted of PBMCs. The receptors originated from a man aged 25 to 40 in good health and CMV-seronegative.

J is TRBJ2-2 and V is TRBV7-2; no reliable D call. CDR1 and CDR2 (germline): SGHTA, FQGNSA. V was clipped by 6 bases and J by 7 bases, with 27 bases between them. CDR3 size: 18 residues. The CDR3 sequence is CASSRNGYASRSGGELFF. In nucleotides, the CDR3 is TGTGCCAGCAGTCGTAACGGGTATGCGTCTCGGTCCGGCGGGGAGCTGTTTTTT.

V is TRBV7-2 and J is TRBJ2-5, with 15 bases matching TRBD2. The germline V gene has CDR1 SGHTA and CDR2 FQGNSA. CDR3 length: 19 amino acids. V was pared by 1 base and J by 4 bases, with 10 bases of the junction left unmatched. CDR3 in amino acids: CASSLVGGGLAGGLETQYF. CDR3 bases: TGTGCCAGCAGCTTAGTGGGCGGAGGACTAGCGGGAGGGTTAGAGACCCAGTACTTC. Supplemented by reference TRBV7-2 and TRBJ2-5, the full variable domain reads GAGVSQSPSNKVTEKGKDVELRCDPISGHTALYWYRQSLGQGLEFLIYFQGNSAPDKSGLPSDRFSAERTGGSVSTLTIQRTQQEDSAVYLCASSLVGGGLAGGLETQYFGPGTRLLVL.

The genes are TRBV7-7 and TRBJ2-1; D possibly corresponds to TRBD2 (5 bases). Trimming pared 1 base from V and 3 bases from J, leaving 10 bases between. The CDR3 spans 15 residues. Germline loops: CDR1 SSHAT, CDR2 FNYEAQ (reference sequence). The CDR3 region has the DNA TGTGCCAGCAGCTTAGGTGGAGGTCTCTACAATGAGCAGTTCTTC. Translated: CASSLGGGLYNEQFF.

The chain combines TRBV2 with TRBJ1-6, with TRBD1 identical over 8 bases. This CDR3 has 13 amino acids. Germline assignment: CDR1 SNHLY and CDR2 FYNNEI. The V gene end was trimmed by 8 bases and the J gene end by 10 bases; junction bases not matched to a gene: 7. CDR3 region: CASSGQVNSPLHF. CDR3 in DNA: TGTGCCAGCTCGGGACAGGTTAACTCACCCCTCCACTTT.

This chain links TRBV4-2 with TRBJ2-5; D might be TRBD2 (5 bases). The J call is in doubt because the DNA end fits TRBJ2-7 better. The CDR3 covers 16 residues. Germline-derived CDR1 and CDR2 are LGHNA and YNFKEQ. The CDR3 DNA sequence: TGTGCCAGCAGCCAAGATACGGGAAGTCGGTCCTACGAGCAGTACTTC. Its protein is CASSQDTGSRSYEQYF.

A few counts support this clone. This chain joins TRBV5-4 and TRBJ2-5; weak D call: TRBD1 (5 bases). Trimming removed 0 bases from V and 4 bases from J, with 10 bases in between. Germline loops: CDR1 SGHNT, CDR2 YYREEE (reference sequence). The CDR3 extends over 14 amino acids. CDR3 loop: CASSLDRGSETQYF. In DNA, the CDR3 is TGTGCCAGCAGCTTGGATAGGGGATCAGAGACCCAGTACTTC.

This clone was counted only a few times. The chain is built from TRBV28 and TRBJ1-5; TRBD1 matches 7 bases. The CDR3 contains 14 residues. Unmatched junction bases numbered 2, after V lost 4 bases and J lost 2 bases. Looked up from germline, CDR1 is MDHEN and CDR2 is SYDVKM. The DNA of the CDR3 is TGTGCCAGCAGTTCAGGGGGAGGCAATCAGCCCCAGCATTTT. Translating gives CASSSGGGNQPQHF.

CDR3 nucleotide sequence: TGTGCCAGCAGAGAGACCCCGACAGTATCCTACGAGCAGTACTTC. Translated: CASRETPTVSYEQYF. This rearrangement joins TRBV2 to TRBJ2-7; a weak D match, TRBD1 (5 bases). CDR1 is SNHLY, CDR2 FYNNEI, per germline. This CDR3 spans 15 amino acids. V was shortened by 6 bases and J by 1 base, with 16 bases between the two germline ends.

The V gene is TRBV6-6, the J gene TRBJ2-2, with 12 bases fitting TRBD1. The CDR3 covers 15 residues. The germline gives CDR1 MNHNY, CDR2 SVGAGI (reference sequence). Trimming took 5 bases from V and 6 from J; bases not matched to a gene: 4. The CDR3 loop is CASSPGTGGPGELFF. The CDR3 region has the DNA TGTGCCAGCAGTCCCGGGACAGGGGGCCCCGGGGAGCTGTTTTTT.

This clone occurred once. CDR3: CATGGGAQETQYF. CDR3 bases: TGTGCCACCGGAGGGGGGGCACAAGAGACCCAGTACTTC. This chain uses TRBV10-3 with TRBJ2-5, with D perhaps matching TRBD2 (7 bases). The germline V and J ends were trimmed by 10 bases and 2 bases, with 14 bases remaining between them. Germline values: CDR1 ENHRY, CDR2 SYGVKD. The CDR3 covers 13 residues.

V is TRBV5-1 and J is TRBJ2-7, with 12 bases aligning to TRBD1. The CDR3 extends over 14 amino acids. Per the germline V gene, CDR1 is SGHRS and CDR2 is YFSETQ. The J segment lost 5 bases and the V segment lost 4 bases, leaving 4 bases of the junction unmatched. In DNA form, the CDR3 reads TGCGCCAGCAGCCTGGGGACAGGGGGCGACGAGCAGTACTTC. Translated, it gives CASSLGTGGDEQYF.

The gene calls are TRBV5-1 and TRBJ2-3, with TRBD1 as a possible D gene (8 bases). CDR1 and CDR2 from the germline V gene are SGHRS and YFSETQ. Deletions cut 0 bases from V and 8 bases from J, with 16 bases between. The CDR3 has 15 amino acids. CDR3 bases: TGCGCCAGCAGCTTGGGGACAGGGAGGGTTACTACGCAGTATTTT. Amino acids: CASSLGTGRVTTQYF.

This clone was seen more than once but under ten times. One junction end does not reproduce the germline sequence, and a read error may be involved. The genes are TRBV19 and TRBJ1-2; D is uncertain. The germline V gene encodes CDR1 LNHDA and CDR2 SQIVND (reference sequence). The CDR3 has 13 amino acids. This CDR3 is CASSTGISYGYPF. CDR3 nucleotides: TGTGCCAGTAGTACAGGAATTTCCTATGGCTACCCCTTC.

This clone showed up just a few times. The chain joins TRBV9 to TRBJ2-1, with D maybe TRBD2 (6 bases). With 0 bases removed from V and 8 bases from J, the gap between germline ends came to 12 bases. CDR3 length: 14 amino acids. Germline CDR1 is SGDLS and CDR2 is YYNGEE. The CDR3: CASSVGGEVDEQFF. The CDR3 region has the DNA TGTGCCAGCAGCGTAGGCGGGGAGGTTGATGAGCAGTTCTTC.